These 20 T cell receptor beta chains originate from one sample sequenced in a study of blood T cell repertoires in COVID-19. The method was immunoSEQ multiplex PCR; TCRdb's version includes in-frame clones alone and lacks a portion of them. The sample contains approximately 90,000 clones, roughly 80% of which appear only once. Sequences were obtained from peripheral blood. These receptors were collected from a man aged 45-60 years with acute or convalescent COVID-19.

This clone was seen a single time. CDR3 nucleotide sequence: TGTGCCAGCAGTTCACGATCCCCGGGACAGGGAGCTCTTTATAGCAATCAGCCCCAGCATTTT. Protein product: CASSSRSPGQGALYSNQPQHF. The chain employs TRBV6-2 or TRBV6-3 and TRBJ1-5, with 9 nucleotides matching TRBD1. Germline assignment: CDR1 MNHEY and CDR2 SVGEGT. The CDR3 spans 21 residues. V was pared by 4 bases and J by 0 bases, with 19 bases of the junction left unmatched.

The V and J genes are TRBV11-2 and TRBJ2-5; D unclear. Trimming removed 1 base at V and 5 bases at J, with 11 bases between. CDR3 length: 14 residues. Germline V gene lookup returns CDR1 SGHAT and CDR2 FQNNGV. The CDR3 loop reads CASSLAGIGETQYF. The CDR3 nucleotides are TGTGCCAGCAGCTTAGCCGGTATCGGGGAGACCCAGTACTTC.

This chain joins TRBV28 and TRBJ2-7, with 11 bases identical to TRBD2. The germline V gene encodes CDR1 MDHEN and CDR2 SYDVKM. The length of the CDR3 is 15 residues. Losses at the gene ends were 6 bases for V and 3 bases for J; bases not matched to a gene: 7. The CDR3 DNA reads TGTGCCAGCAGACTAGCGGGAGTAAAGTTCTACGAGCAGTACTTC. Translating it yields CASRLAGVKFYEQYF.

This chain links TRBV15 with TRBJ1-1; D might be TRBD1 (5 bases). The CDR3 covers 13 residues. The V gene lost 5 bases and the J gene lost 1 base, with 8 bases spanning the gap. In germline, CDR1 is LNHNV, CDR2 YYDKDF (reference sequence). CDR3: CATSSTGNTEAFF. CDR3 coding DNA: TGTGCCACCAGCTCAACAGGGAACACTGAAGCTTTCTTT.

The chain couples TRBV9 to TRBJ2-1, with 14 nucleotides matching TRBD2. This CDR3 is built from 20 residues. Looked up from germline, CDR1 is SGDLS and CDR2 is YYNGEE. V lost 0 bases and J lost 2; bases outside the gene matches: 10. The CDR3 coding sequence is TGTGCCAGCAGCGTAGGGGGACTAGCGGGAGACCCCACTACCTACAATGAGCAGTTCTTC. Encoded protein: CASSVGGLAGDPTTYNEQFF.

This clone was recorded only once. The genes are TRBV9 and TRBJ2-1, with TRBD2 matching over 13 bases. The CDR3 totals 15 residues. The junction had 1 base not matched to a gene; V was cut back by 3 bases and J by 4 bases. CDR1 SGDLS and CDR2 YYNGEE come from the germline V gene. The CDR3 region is CASSGTSGSYNEQFF. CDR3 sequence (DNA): TGTGCCAGCAGCGGGACTAGCGGGAGTTACAATGAGCAGTTCTTC.

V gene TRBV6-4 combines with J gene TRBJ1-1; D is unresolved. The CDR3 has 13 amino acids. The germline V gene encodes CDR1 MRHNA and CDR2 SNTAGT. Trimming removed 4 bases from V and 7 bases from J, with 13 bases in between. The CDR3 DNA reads TGTGCCAGCAGTGTAACGGGGTGGAGTGAAGCTTTCTTT. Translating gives CASSVTGWSEAFF.

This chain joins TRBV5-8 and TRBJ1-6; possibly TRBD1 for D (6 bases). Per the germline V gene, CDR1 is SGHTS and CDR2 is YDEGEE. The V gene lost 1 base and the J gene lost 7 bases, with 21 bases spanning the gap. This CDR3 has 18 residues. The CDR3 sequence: CASSLPIRGALINSPLHF. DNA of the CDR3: TGTGCCAGCAGCTTGCCCATTCGGGGGGCCTTGATAAATTCACCCCTCCACTTT.

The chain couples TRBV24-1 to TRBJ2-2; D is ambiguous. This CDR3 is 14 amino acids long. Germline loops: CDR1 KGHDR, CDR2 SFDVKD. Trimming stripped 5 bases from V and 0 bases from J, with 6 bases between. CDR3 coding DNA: TGTGCCACCAGTGGGCTAGCGAACACCGGGGAGCTGTTTTTT. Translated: CATSGLANTGELFF.

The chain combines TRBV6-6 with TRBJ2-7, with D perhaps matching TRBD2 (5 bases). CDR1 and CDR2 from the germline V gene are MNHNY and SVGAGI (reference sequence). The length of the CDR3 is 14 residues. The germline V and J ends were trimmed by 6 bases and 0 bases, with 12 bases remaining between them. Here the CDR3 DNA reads TGTGCCAGCAGAACGGGAAGGAACTCCTACGAGCAGTACTTC. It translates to CASRTGRNSYEQYF.

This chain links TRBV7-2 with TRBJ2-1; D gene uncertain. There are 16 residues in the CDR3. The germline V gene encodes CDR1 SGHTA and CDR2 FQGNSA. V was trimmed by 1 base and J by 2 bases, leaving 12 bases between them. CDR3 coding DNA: TGTGCCAGCAGCTTAGAAGTCGGTAGAACCTACAATGAGCAGTTCTTC. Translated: CASSLEVGRTYNEQFF.

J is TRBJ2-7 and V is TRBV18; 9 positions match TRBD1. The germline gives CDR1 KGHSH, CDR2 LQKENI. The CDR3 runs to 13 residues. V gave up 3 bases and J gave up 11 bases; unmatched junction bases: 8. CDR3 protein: CASSPTDRGNEYF. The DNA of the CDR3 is TGTGCCAGCTCACCCACGGACAGGGGTAATGAGTACTTC.

The CDR3 region is CASSLSGGVGNEQFF. The CDR3 DNA is TGTGCCAGCAGCCTATCCGGGGGAGTGGGGAATGAGCAGTTCTTC. The genes are TRBV7-2 and TRBJ2-1, with D perhaps matching TRBD2 (6 bases). V was trimmed by 5 bases and J by 7 bases, leaving 18 bases between them. The germline CDR1 and CDR2 sequences are SGHTA and FQGNSA. There are 15 residues in the CDR3.

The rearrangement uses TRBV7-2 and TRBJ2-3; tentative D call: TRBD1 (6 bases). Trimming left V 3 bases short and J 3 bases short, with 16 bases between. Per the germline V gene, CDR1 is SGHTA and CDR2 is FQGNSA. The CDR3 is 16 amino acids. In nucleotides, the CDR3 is TGTGCCAGCAGCTTGGGAACAGGGCTGTTGACAGATACGCAGTATTTT. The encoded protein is CASSLGTGLLTDTQYF.

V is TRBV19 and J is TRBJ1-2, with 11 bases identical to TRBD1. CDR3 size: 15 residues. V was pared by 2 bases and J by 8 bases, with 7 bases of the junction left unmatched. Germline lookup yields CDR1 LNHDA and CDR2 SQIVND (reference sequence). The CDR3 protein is CASSIRDRGFGGYTF. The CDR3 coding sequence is TGTGCCAGTAGTATAAGGGACAGGGGGTTCGGAGGCTACACCTTC.

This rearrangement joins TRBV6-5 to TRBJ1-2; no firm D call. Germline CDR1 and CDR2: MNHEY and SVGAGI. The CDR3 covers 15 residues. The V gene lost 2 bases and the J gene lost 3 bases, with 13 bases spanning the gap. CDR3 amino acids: CASSYSQVDHYGYTF. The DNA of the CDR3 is TGTGCCAGCAGTTACAGTCAGGTCGACCACTATGGCTACACCTTC.

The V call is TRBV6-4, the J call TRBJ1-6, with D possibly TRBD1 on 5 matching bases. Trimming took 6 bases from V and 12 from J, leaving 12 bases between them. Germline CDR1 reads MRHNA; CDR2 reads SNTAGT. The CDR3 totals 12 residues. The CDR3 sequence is CASRPTGGPLHF. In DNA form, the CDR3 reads TGTGCCAGCAGACCTACAGGCGGACCCCTCCACTTT.

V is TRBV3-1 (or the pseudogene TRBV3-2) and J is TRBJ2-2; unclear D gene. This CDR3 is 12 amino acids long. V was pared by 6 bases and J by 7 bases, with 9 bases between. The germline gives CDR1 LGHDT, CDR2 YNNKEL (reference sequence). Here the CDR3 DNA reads TGTGCCAGCAGTACTACGGGCGGGGAGCTGTTTTTT. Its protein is CASSTTGGELFF.

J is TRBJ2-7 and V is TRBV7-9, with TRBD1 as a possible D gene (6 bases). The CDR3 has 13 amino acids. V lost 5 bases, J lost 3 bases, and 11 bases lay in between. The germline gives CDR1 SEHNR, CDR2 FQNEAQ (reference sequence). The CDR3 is CASSPLGGYEQYF. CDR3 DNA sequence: TGTGCCAGCAGCCCCCTAGGGGGCTACGAGCAGTACTTC.

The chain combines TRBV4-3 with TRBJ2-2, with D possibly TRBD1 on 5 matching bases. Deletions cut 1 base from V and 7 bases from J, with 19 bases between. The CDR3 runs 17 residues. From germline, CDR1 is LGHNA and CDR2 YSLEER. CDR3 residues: CASSQGSAKGKGGELFF. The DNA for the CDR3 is TGCGCCAGCAGCCAAGGATCTGCTAAGGGGAAAGGCGGGGAGCTGTTTTTT.